This TCR beta chain was sequenced in a study of blood T cells in healthy people across ages. The CDR3 contains 13 residues. Losses at the gene ends were 5 bases for V and 9 bases for J; bases not matched to a gene: 8. CDR1 is LGHDT and CDR2 is YNNKEL in the germline V gene (reference sequence). Combining a sample-barcoded 5' primer with a J-beta primer mix, a second PCR ran for about 7 to 11 cycles. TCRdb analysed the 5' RACE reads with MiXCR anew, one entry per CDR3 protein. The sample lists roughly 1,700,000 distinct CDR3 sequences, over 25% occurring once. V and J are TRBV3-1 and TRBJ1-1, with 8 bases that match TRBD1. The sequence was obtained from a woman in her twenties or thirties in good health. The sequenced material came from blood. CDR3 in DNA: TGTGCCAGCAGCATAGTGGACAGGGCTAAAGCTTTCTTT. It codes for CASSIVDRAKAFF.